This TCR beta chain came from a study of identical twins. Trimming removed 0 bases at V and 3 bases at J, with 12 bases between. Germline-derived CDR1 and CDR2 are SGHAT and FQNNGV. The CDR3 spans 15 residues. A universal primer site was added by template switching, and unique molecular identifiers were carried by the cDNA. TCRdb recomputed calls from the 5' RACE reads with MiXCR, one row per CDR3 protein. The sample comprises about 1.7 million distinct CDR3 sequences, under 35% of which are singletons, and 0.25% to 0.3% rests with the top ten. The source material was cord blood. This TCR was sampled from a newborn girl in good health. This chain links TRBV11-2 with TRBJ2-7; perhaps TRBD2 as D (6 bases). CDR3 DNA sequence: TGTGCCAGCAGCTTAGATCCCCGGGGGAACTACGAGCAGTACTTC. Residues: CASSLDPRGNYEQYF.